This TCR beta chain derives from a study of T-cell reconstitution after alpha-beta-depleted transplantation in children. This sample's TCRbeta library carried unique molecular identifier barcodes. TCRdb reanalysed the PCR reads using MiXCR and keeps one entry per CDR3 protein. The sample records several thousand distinct CDR3 sequences, less than 6% being singletons. Germline CDR1 is DFQATT and CDR2 is SNEGSKA (reference sequence). The CDR3 is 13 residues long. The J segment lost 4 bases and the V segment lost 4 bases, leaving 5 bases of the junction unmatched. This clonotype is labeled as medium-sized.

Sequenced here: PBMCs, mostly from graft donor cells, sampled 180 days after TCRalphabeta/CD19-depleted stem cell transplant. This receptor was identified in a child under two years old who had a stem cell transplant for acute myeloid leukemia, so the T cells may come from the graft donor. V and J are TRBV20-1 and TRBJ2-7, with 9 bases fitting TRBD1. The CDR3: CSAMPGQGYEQYF. Here the CDR3 DNA reads TGCAGTGCTATGCCGGGACAGGGTTACGAGCAGTACTTC.